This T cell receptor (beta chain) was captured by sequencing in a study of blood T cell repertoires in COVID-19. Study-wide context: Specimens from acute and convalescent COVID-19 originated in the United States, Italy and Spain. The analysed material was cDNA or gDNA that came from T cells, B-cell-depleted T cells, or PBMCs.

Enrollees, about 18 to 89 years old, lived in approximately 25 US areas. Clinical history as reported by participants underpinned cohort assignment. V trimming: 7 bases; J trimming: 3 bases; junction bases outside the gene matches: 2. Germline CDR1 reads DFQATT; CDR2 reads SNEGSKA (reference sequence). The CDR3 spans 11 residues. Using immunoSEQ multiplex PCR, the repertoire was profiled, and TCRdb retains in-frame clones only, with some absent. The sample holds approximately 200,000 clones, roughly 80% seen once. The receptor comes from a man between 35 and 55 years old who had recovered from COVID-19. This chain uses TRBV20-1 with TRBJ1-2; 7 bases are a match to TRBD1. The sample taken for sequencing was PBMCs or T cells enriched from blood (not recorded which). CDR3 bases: TGCAGTGGCGGGACAGACTATGGCTACACCTTC. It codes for CSGGTDYGYTF.